The entry below describes one T cell receptor beta chain. This specimen belongs to a study of blood T cell repertoires in COVID-19. Study summary: There were acute and convalescent COVID-19 samples, and they came from the United States, Italy and Spain. Sample material is recorded as cDNA or gDNA derived from T cells, B-cell-depleted T cells, or PBMCs.

From germline, CDR1 is LGHNA and CDR2 YSLEER. Trimming shortened V by 0 bases and J by 6 bases, and 9 bases separated the two germline ends. CDR3 size: 13 residues. Repertoires were generated with immunoSEQ multiplex PCR, while TCRdb's copy carries only in-frame clones and drops some. The data contain roughly 58,000 clones, 65% to 85% of them singletons. The sequencing sample was made of PBMCs or T cells enriched from blood (not recorded which). The gene calls are TRBV4-3 and TRBJ2-7, with a tentative D call TRBD1 (5 bases). This sequence was found in a woman aged 60-75 years who had been exposed to COVID-19. The DNA of the CDR3 is TGCGCCAGCAGCCAAGATCCCAGGGCCGAGCAGTACTTC. Its translation is CASSQDPRAEQYF.